A single sample gave rise to the 2 T cell receptor beta chains below, sequenced in a study of T cell changes during pregnancy in multiple sclerosis (dated by TCRdb to the late 2010s). The library was made by the immunoSEQ multiplex PCR assay. The source is immuneACCESS, and TCRdb retained only in-frame sequences with V and J called. Part of the clones is not carried over; for the studies checked, unresolved V genes explain less than half of this, and the remainder is unexplained. The table for this sample lists about 61,000 clones; just under 90% of them were counted only once. The ten largest clones take up 0.89% of the sample. The input for sequencing was peripheral blood, taken in the first trimester of pregnancy. The source is a female donor in good health, enrolled as a control in a pregnancy study.

The chain links TRBV5-4 to TRBJ1-1; D may be TRBD1 (6 bases). This CDR3 is built from 16 residues. V was shortened by 0 bases and J by 2 bases, with 14 bases between the two germline ends. The V gene's germline CDR1 is SGHNT and CDR2 YYREEE (reference sequence). CDR3 sequence reads: CASSLAGTPRNTEAFF. The CDR3 DNA is TGTGCCAGCAGCTTGGCCGGGACACCTAGAAACACTGAAGCTTTCTTT.

V usage is TRBV5-6 and J usage is TRBJ1-3; no definite D call. V was cut by 4 bases and J by 0 bases, with 8 bases left in between. CDR3 length: 14 amino acids. CDR1 SGHDT and CDR2 YYEEEE come from the germline V gene. The CDR3 DNA reads TGTGCCAGCAGCCCTAGACCCTCTGGAAACACCATATATTTT. Its protein is CASSPRPSGNTIYF.